This is a list of T cell receptor beta chains from one sample in a study of beta chain features in type 1 diabetes. Here immunoSEQ multiplex PCR was the method, and the copy in TCRdb shows in-frame clones only, minus some. This table has around 310,000 clones, approximately 15% appearing once. Specimen: naive CD4+ T cells from blood. These receptors originate from a woman under 30 with type 1 diabetes. Both conserved end residues are part of each CDR3. D genes are given only for firm matches. Expanded clones are given a class, and other clones once, few, many or no size at all.

abundance: -
v_gene: TRBV7-2
d_gene: -
j_gene: TRBJ1-1
CDR3aa: CASISREAFF
CDR3nt: TGTGCCAGCATTAGCCGTGAAGCTTTCTTT

abundance: -
v_gene: TRBV5-1
d_gene: TRBD1
j_gene: TRBJ1-2
CDR3aa: CASSGLTGDNYGYTF
CDR3nt: TGCGCCAGCAGCGGATTAACAGGGGATAACTATGGCTACACCTTC

abundance: few
v_gene: TRBV7-9
d_gene: TRBD1
j_gene: TRBJ1-1
CDR3aa: CASSPNPGQVMNTEAFF
CDR3nt: TGTGCCAGCAGCCCCAATCCGGGACAGGTGATGAACACTGAAGCTTTCTTT

abundance: few
v_gene: TRBV6-6
d_gene: TRBD2
j_gene: TRBJ2-1
CDR3aa: CASSSGATYNEQFF
CDR3nt: TGTGCCAGCTCTAGCGGAGCCACCTACAATGAGCAGTTCTTC

abundance: few
v_gene: TRBV28
d_gene: TRBD2
j_gene: TRBJ2-3
CDR3aa: CASLAGGPPDTQYF
CDR3nt: TGTGCCAGCCTAGCGGGAGGGCCCCCAGATACGCAGTATTTT

abundance: few
v_gene: TRBV6-5
d_gene: TRBD1
j_gene: TRBJ2-1
CDR3aa: CASSYSTGGIYNEQFF
CDR3nt: TGTGCCAGCAGTTACTCCACAGGGGGGATCTACAATGAGCAGTTCTTC

abundance: few
v_gene: TRBV7-9
d_gene: TRBD2
j_gene: TRBJ2-3
CDR3aa: CASSLGGTSKSTDTQYF
CDR3nt: TGTGCCAGCAGCTTAGGCGGGACTAGCAAGAGCACAGATACGCAGTATTTT

abundance: -
v_gene: TRBV27
d_gene: TRBD1
j_gene: TRBJ1-5
CDR3aa: CASSGQGVQPQHF
CDR3nt: TGTGCCAGCAGTGGACAGGGGGTTCAGCCCCAGCATTTT

abundance: few
v_gene: TRBV9
d_gene: -
j_gene: TRBJ1-5
CDR3aa: CASSPGVGVHNQPQHF
CDR3nt: TGTGCCAGCAGCCCCGGTGTAGGGGTTCACAATCAGCCCCAGCATTTT

abundance: few
v_gene: TRBV9
d_gene: -
j_gene: TRBJ2-3
CDR3aa: CASSLTDTQYF
CDR3nt: TGTGCCAGCAGCTTAACAGATACGCAGTATTTT

abundance: -
v_gene: TRBV5-1
d_gene: -
j_gene: TRBJ2-7
CDR3aa: CASSLAGSYEQYF
CDR3nt: TGCGCCAGCAGCTTGGCAGGGTCCTACGAGCAGTACTTC

abundance: -
v_gene: TRBV9
d_gene: -
j_gene: TRBJ2-1
CDR3aa: CASSVIANLPNEQFF
CDR3nt: TGTGCCAGCAGCGTTATTGCGAACCTCCCGAATGAGCAGTTCTTC

abundance: -
v_gene: TRBV6-1
d_gene: TRBD2
j_gene: TRBJ2-5
CDR3aa: CASSDSGRAWETQYF
CDR3nt: TGTGCCAGCAGTGATAGCGGGAGGGCCTGGGAGACCCAGTACTTC

abundance: -
v_gene: TRBV30
d_gene: TRBD1
j_gene: TRBJ1-1
CDR3aa: CAWSSTGRAFF
CDR3nt: TGTGCCTGGAGTTCGACAGGGAGGGCTTTCTTT

abundance: few
v_gene: TRBV9
d_gene: TRBD2
j_gene: TRBJ2-5
CDR3aa: CASSVGGSGRAAETQYF
CDR3nt: TGTGCCAGCAGCGTAGGCGGTAGCGGGAGGGCCGCAGAGACCCAGTACTTC

abundance: -
v_gene: TRBV5-1
d_gene: -
j_gene: TRBJ2-3
CDR3aa: CASSPQGTPDTQYF
CDR3nt: TGCGCCAGCAGTCCACAAGGGACACCAGATACGCAGTATTTT

abundance: -
v_gene: TRBV11-2
d_gene: TRBD2
j_gene: TRBJ2-1
CDR3aa: CASSSPVAGGTYNEQFF
CDR3nt: TGTGCCAGCAGCTCCCCCGTAGCGGGAGGGACCTACAATGAGCAGTTCTTC

abundance: few
v_gene: TRBV29-1
d_gene: TRBD2
j_gene: TRBJ2-3
CDR3aa: CSAWREAGADTQYF
CDR3nt: TGCAGCGCGTGGCGGGAGGCCGGCGCAGATACGCAGTATTTT

abundance: few
v_gene: TRBV10-3
d_gene: TRBD2
j_gene: TRBJ2-3
CDR3aa: CATGGGSTDTQYF
CDR3nt: TGTGCCACCGGCGGGGGATCCACAGATACGCAGTATTTT

abundance: -
v_gene: TRBV5-4
d_gene: TRBD2
j_gene: TRBJ2-1
CDR3aa: CASRSGRERPGEQFF
CDR3nt: TGTGCCAGCAGGTCGGGGCGGGAGCGCCCCGGTGAGCAGTTCTTC

abundance: -
v_gene: TRBV29-1
d_gene: TRBD1
j_gene: TRBJ1-1
CDR3aa: CSVANFQGASEAFF
CDR3nt: TGCAGCGTTGCCAACTTCCAGGGGGCCTCAGAAGCTTTCTTT

abundance: -
v_gene: TRBV14
d_gene: TRBD1
j_gene: TRBJ1-1
CDR3aa: CASSPRTGEWYTEAFF
CDR3nt: TGTGCCAGCAGCCCGAGGACAGGGGAGTGGTACACTGAAGCTTTCTTT

abundance: few
v_gene: TRBV4-3
d_gene: -
j_gene: TRBJ2-4
CDR3aa: CASSQGASTLAKNIQYF
CDR3nt: TGCGCCAGCAGCCAAGGCGCATCAACTCTAGCCAAAAACATTCAGTACTTC

abundance: -
v_gene: TRBV5-1
d_gene: -
j_gene: TRBJ1-1
CDR3aa: CASSLEPYQRAFF
CDR3nt: TGCGCCAGCAGCTTGGAACCCTATCAGCGAGCTTTCTTT

abundance: -
v_gene: TRBV4-1
d_gene: -
j_gene: TRBJ1-4
CDR3aa: CASSLEGTLPEKLFF
CDR3nt: TGCGCCAGCAGCCTTGAGGGGACTCTTCCCGAAAAACTGTTTTTT

abundance: -
v_gene: TRBV14
d_gene: -
j_gene: TRBJ2-1
CDR3aa: CASSQSSGSYNEQFF
CDR3nt: TGTGCCAGCAGCCAATCCAGCGGGTCCTACAATGAGCAGTTCTTC

abundance: few
v_gene: TRBV10-3
d_gene: -
j_gene: TRBJ2-1
CDR3aa: CAIKQGGEQFF
CDR3nt: TGTGCCATCAAACAGGGTGGCGAGCAGTTCTTC

abundance: -
v_gene: TRBV2
d_gene: -
j_gene: TRBJ1-1
CDR3aa: CASSAETNTEAFF
CDR3nt: TGTGCCAGCAGTGCCGAAACAAACACTGAAGCTTTCTTT

abundance: few
v_gene: TRBV30
d_gene: TRBD2
j_gene: TRBJ2-1
CDR3aa: CAWSGLAAALGEQFF
CDR3nt: TGTGCCTGGAGCGGACTAGCGGCGGCTCTCGGTGAGCAGTTCTTC

abundance: few
v_gene: TRBV7-2
d_gene: -
j_gene: TRBJ1-1
CDR3aa: CASSPDSRRTEAFF
CDR3nt: TGTGCCAGCAGCCCGGACAGCCGCCGCACTGAAGCTTTCTTT

abundance: once
v_gene: TRBV10-3
d_gene: -
j_gene: TRBJ2-1
CDR3aa: CAMAPNGRGSNDEQFF
CDR3nt: TGTGCCATGGCCCCCAACGGGAGAGGAAGTAACGATGAGCAGTTCTTC

abundance: -
v_gene: TRBV5-4
d_gene: -
j_gene: TRBJ1-1
CDR3aa: CASSLEPTRSTEAFF
CDR3nt: TGTGCCAGCAGCTTGGAACCGACAAGATCCACTGAAGCTTTCTTT

abundance: few
v_gene: TRBV7-2
d_gene: TRBD2
j_gene: TRBJ2-5
CDR3aa: CASSTRTSGGRETQYF
CDR3nt: TGTGCCAGCAGCACCCGGACTAGCGGGGGAAGAGAGACCCAGTACTTC

abundance: -
v_gene: TRBV25-1
d_gene: -
j_gene: TRBJ2-7
CDR3aa: CASSEEGAGRYEQYF
CDR3nt: TGTGCCAGCAGTGAAGAAGGCGCGGGTAGGTACGAGCAGTACTTC

abundance: few
v_gene: TRBV30
d_gene: TRBD1
j_gene: TRBJ1-5
CDR3aa: CAWDEQGAREPQHF
CDR3nt: TGTGCCTGGGACGAACAGGGGGCGAGGGAGCCCCAGCATTTT

abundance: few
v_gene: TRBV7-2
d_gene: -
j_gene: TRBJ2-3
CDR3aa: CASSRQHADTQYF
CDR3nt: TGTGCCAGCAGCCGCCAACATGCAGATACGCAGTATTTT

abundance: few
v_gene: TRBV12-5
d_gene: TRBD2
j_gene: TRBJ2-1
CDR3aa: CASGAGTSGYYNEQFF
CDR3nt: TGTGCTAGTGGTGCCGGGACTAGCGGGTACTACAATGAGCAGTTCTTC

abundance: few
v_gene: TRBV7-9
d_gene: TRBD1
j_gene: TRBJ2-1
CDR3aa: CASSLSGQGYNEQFF
CDR3nt: TGTGCCAGCAGCCTCTCGGGACAGGGCTACAATGAGCAGTTCTTC

abundance: -
v_gene: TRBV28
d_gene: -
j_gene: TRBJ2-1
CDR3aa: CASSWEYNEQFF
CDR3nt: TGTGCCAGCAGCTGGGAGTACAATGAGCAGTTCTTC

abundance: few
v_gene: TRBV30
d_gene: TRBD2
j_gene: TRBJ2-1
CDR3aa: CAWSLIRTSGRHYNEQFF
CDR3nt: TGTGCCTGGAGTCTGATCCGGACTAGCGGGAGGCACTACAATGAGCAGTTCTTC

abundance: few
v_gene: TRBV11-2
d_gene: -
j_gene: TRBJ1-2
CDR3aa: CASSPSAGNYGYTF
CDR3nt: TGTGCCAGCAGCCCCTCGGCGGGTAACTATGGCTACACCTTC

abundance: -
v_gene: TRBV25-1
d_gene: -
j_gene: TRBJ1-2
CDR3aa: CASSQNRGYGYTF
CDR3nt: TGTGCCAGCAGTCAGAATCGAGGCTATGGCTACACCTTC

abundance: -
v_gene: TRBV5-1
d_gene: TRBD1
j_gene: TRBJ2-2
CDR3aa: CASSSGTGPHLRTGELFF
CDR3nt: TGCGCCAGCAGTTCCGGGACAGGGCCCCATCTACGCACCGGGGAGCTGTTTTTT

abundance: few
v_gene: TRBV28
d_gene: TRBD1
j_gene: TRBJ2-7
CDR3aa: CASIGQGASYEQYF
CDR3nt: TGTGCCAGCATCGGACAGGGGGCGTCCTACGAGCAGTACTTC

abundance: -
v_gene: TRBV5-4
d_gene: -
j_gene: TRBJ2-7
CDR3aa: CASSLTAGSYEQYF
CDR3nt: TGTGCCAGCAGCTTGACCGCGGGTTCCTACGAGCAGTACTTC

abundance: -
v_gene: TRBV30
d_gene: TRBD2
j_gene: TRBJ2-1
CDR3aa: CAWSVRRTSGRASSYNEQFF
CDR3nt: TGTGCCTGGAGTGTACGGAGGACTAGCGGGAGGGCGAGCTCCTACAATGAGCAGTTCTTC

abundance: -
v_gene: TRBV4-1
d_gene: TRBD2
j_gene: TRBJ2-1
CDR3aa: CASSQSGTSGGEQFF
CDR3nt: TGCGCCAGCAGCCAATCCGGGACTAGCGGGGGTGAGCAGTTCTTC

abundance: few
v_gene: TRBV9
d_gene: -
j_gene: TRBJ2-1
CDR3aa: CASSVGRGRLDEQFF
CDR3nt: TGTGCCAGCAGCGTAGGCAGGGGAAGGCTCGATGAGCAGTTCTTC

abundance: -
v_gene: TRBV9
d_gene: TRBD2
j_gene: TRBJ2-1
CDR3aa: CASSVGAGGNNEQFF
CDR3nt: TGTGCCAGCAGCGTGGGAGCGGGAGGGAACAATGAGCAGTTCTTC

abundance: few
v_gene: TRBV30
d_gene: TRBD2
j_gene: TRBJ2-1
CDR3aa: CAWNRPGLAGGEQFF
CDR3nt: TGTGCCTGGAACAGACCGGGACTAGCGGGTGGTGAGCAGTTCTTC

abundance: few
v_gene: TRBV30
d_gene: TRBD1
j_gene: TRBJ1-3
CDR3aa: CAFQGQGGNTIYF
CDR3nt: TGTGCCTTCCAGGGACAGGGAGGAAACACCATATATTTT

abundance: -
v_gene: TRBV4-3
d_gene: -
j_gene: TRBJ1-4
CDR3aa: CARNPLAMDEKLFF
CDR3nt: TGCGCCAGGAACCCTCTGGCAATGGATGAAAAACTGTTTTTT

abundance: -
v_gene: TRBV19
d_gene: TRBD1
j_gene: TRBJ1-5
CDR3aa: CASTKGTGASNQPQHF
CDR3nt: TGTGCCAGTACCAAAGGGACAGGGGCCAGCAATCAGCCCCAGCATTTT

abundance: -
v_gene: TRBV28
d_gene: -
j_gene: TRBJ1-4
CDR3aa: CASSLQQGKLFF
CDR3nt: TGTGCCAGCAGTCTACAACAGGGAAAACTGTTTTTT

abundance: few
v_gene: TRBV30
d_gene: TRBD1
j_gene: TRBJ2-7
CDR3aa: CAWMTGGTYEQYF
CDR3nt: TGTGCCTGGATGACAGGGGGGACCTACGAGCAGTACTTC

abundance: few
v_gene: TRBV28
d_gene: TRBD1
j_gene: TRBJ2-7
CDR3aa: CASSTTGTGAYEQYF
CDR3nt: TGTGCCAGCAGTACGACCGGGACAGGGGCCTACGAGCAGTACTTC

abundance: -
v_gene: TRBV27
d_gene: TRBD2
j_gene: TRBJ2-7
CDR3aa: CASIPAGGPNEQYF
CDR3nt: TGTGCCAGCATTCCCGCGGGAGGGCCCAACGAGCAGTACTTC